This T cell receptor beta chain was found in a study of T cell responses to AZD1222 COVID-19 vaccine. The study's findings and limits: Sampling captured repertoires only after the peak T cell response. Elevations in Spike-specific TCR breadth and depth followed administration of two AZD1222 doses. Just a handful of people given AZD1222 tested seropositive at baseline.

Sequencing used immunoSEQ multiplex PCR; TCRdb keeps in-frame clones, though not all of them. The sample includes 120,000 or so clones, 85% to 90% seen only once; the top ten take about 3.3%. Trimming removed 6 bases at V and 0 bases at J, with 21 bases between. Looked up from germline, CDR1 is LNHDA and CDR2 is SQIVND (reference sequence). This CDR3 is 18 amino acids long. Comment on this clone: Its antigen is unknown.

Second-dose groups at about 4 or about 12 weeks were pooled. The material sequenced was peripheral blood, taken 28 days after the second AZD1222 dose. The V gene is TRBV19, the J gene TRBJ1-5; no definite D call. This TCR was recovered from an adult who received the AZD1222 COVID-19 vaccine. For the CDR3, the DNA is TGTGCCAGTAGCCCCTTTTGGCAGGCTACTAATAGCAATCAGCCCCAGCATTTT. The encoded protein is CASSPFWQATNSNQPQHF.